A single sample is the source of the 6 T cell receptor beta chains below, sequenced in a study of blood T cell repertoires in COVID-19. Profiling relied on immunoSEQ multiplex PCR, and the TCRdb table lists in-frame clones only, not all of them. The top ten clones hold over 7% of a sample with 120,000 to 150,000 clones, under 85% of them seen once. The sample taken for sequencing was peripheral blood. These receptors came from a man aged 50-60 years with active or convalescent COVID-19.

CDR3 in amino acids: CASSFPTSGSGNEQFF. The CDR3 region has the DNA TGTGCCAGCAGCTTCCCAACTAGCGGGAGTGGGAATGAGCAGTTCTTC. J is TRBJ2-1 and V is TRBV7-9, with 11 bases lining up with TRBD2. This CDR3 region has 16 residues. Germline loops: CDR1 SEHNR, CDR2 FQNEAQ (reference sequence). The V gene end was trimmed by 3 bases and the J gene end by 7 bases; junction bases not matched to a gene: 8.

The table lists this clone with a few counts. The rearrangement links TRBV10-3 to TRBJ1-1; a weak D match, TRBD1 (5 bases). Germline CDR1 is ENHRY and CDR2 is SYGVKD. The CDR3 is 16 amino acids. Trimming shortened V by 3 bases and J by 1 base, and 15 bases separated the two germline ends. The CDR3, as DNA: TGTGCCATCAGTGAAGCGTCAGGGCGGTCGAACACTGAAGCTTTCTTT. Translated, it gives CAISEASGRSNTEAFF.

This sequence joins TRBV27 and TRBJ1-2; a possible D gene is TRBD1 (6 bases). Germline V lookup: CDR1 MNHEY, CDR2 SMNVEV (reference sequence). V was cut by 6 bases and J by 6 bases, with 11 bases left in between. CDR3 length: 12 residues. In nucleotides, the CDR3 is TGTGCCAGCAGACAGGGCGGCCATGGCTACACCTTC. Encoded protein: CASRQGGHGYTF.

V usage is TRBV28 and J usage is TRBJ1-1, with TRBD1 matching 7 bases. Trimming took 7 bases from V and 0 from J; bases not matched to a gene: 8. CDR1 and CDR2 from the germline V gene are MDHEN and SYDVKM. The CDR3 runs to 15 residues. The chain's CDR3 is CASTRGLYLNTEAFF. Written as DNA, the CDR3 is TGTGCCAGCACTAGGGGGCTTTATCTGAACACTGAAGCTTTCTTT. The variable domain in full, with the rest retrieved from reference TRBV28 and TRBJ1-1, is DVKVTQSSRYLVKRTGEKVFLECVQDMDHENMFWYRQDPGLGLRLIYFSYDVKMKEKGDIPEGYSVSREKKERFSLILESASTNQTSMYLCASTRGLYLNTEAFFGQGTRLTVV.

This clone was found a few times. This rearrangement joins TRBV27 to TRBJ2-7; 7 bases map to TRBD2. Trimming at V came to 3 bases and at J to 5 bases, leaving 10 bases not matched to a gene. The germline V gene has CDR1 MNHEY and CDR2 SMNVEV (reference sequence). This CDR3 is built from 15 residues. CDR3 sequence: CASSFLGGSDHEQYF. The DNA of the CDR3 is TGTGCCAGCAGTTTCCTCGGCGGGAGCGACCACGAGCAGTACTTC.

The chain joins TRBV7-2 to TRBJ1-3, with TRBD1 matching 11 bases. The CDR3 contains 15 residues. Germline loops: CDR1 SGHTA, CDR2 FQGNSA. The J segment lost 2 bases and the V segment lost 3 bases, leaving 0 bases of the junction unmatched. In DNA form, the CDR3 reads TGTGCCAGCAGCTTGGGACAGGGGGCTGGAAACACCATATATTTT. It yields the protein CASSLGQGAGNTIYF.